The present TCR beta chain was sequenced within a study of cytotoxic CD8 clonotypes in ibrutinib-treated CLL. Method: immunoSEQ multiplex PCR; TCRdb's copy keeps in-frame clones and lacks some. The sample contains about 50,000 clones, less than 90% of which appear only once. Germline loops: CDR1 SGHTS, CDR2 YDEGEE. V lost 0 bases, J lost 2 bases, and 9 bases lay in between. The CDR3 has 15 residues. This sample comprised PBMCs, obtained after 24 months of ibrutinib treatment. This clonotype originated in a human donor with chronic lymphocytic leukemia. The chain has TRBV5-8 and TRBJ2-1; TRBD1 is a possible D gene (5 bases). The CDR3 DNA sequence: TGTGCCAGCAGCTTGGGCCAGGGCCCCTACAATGAGCAGTTCTTC. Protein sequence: CASSLGQGPYNEQFF.